The entry that follows covers one T cell receptor (beta chain) sequence. Germline assignment: CDR1 SGHVS and CDR2 FQNEAQ. V was pared by 1 base and J by 7 bases, with 6 bases of the junction left unmatched. The CDR3 loop spans 16 amino acids. Method: immunoSEQ multiplex PCR; TCRdb's copy keeps in-frame clones and lacks some. The profile shows 45,000 to 65,000 clones, 85% to 95% of them singletons. This record comes from a study of T cells after posttransplantation cyclophosphamide. This related bone marrow graft donor gave peripheral blood on the day of marrow donation. The genes are TRBV7-8 and TRBJ1-5, with 11 bases identical to TRBD1. Sequences were obtained from PBMCs. The sequence was collected from a woman between 25 and 40 years old in good health and a related stem cell transplant donor. The CDR3 sequence: CASSLGWTGGEQPQHF. As DNA, the CDR3 is TGTGCCAGCAGCTTAGGTTGGACAGGGGGCGAGCAGCCCCAGCATTTT.